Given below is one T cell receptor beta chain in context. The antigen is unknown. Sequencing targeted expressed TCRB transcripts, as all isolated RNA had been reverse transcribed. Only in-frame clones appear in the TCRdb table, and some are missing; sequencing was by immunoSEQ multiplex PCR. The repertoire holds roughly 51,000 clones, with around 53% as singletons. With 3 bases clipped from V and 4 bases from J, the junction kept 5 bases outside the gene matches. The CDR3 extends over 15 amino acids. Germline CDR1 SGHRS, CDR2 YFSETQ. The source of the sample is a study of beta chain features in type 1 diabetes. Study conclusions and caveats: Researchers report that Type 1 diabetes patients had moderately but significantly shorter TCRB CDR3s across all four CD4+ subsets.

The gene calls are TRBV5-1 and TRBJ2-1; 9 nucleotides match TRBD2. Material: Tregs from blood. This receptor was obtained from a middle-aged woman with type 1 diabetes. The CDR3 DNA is TGCGCCAGCAGCTCACTAGCGGGCACTTACAATGAGCAGTTCTTC. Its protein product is CASSSLAGTYNEQFF.